Sequencing of this T cell receptor beta chain was carried out in a study of control samples from healthy donors and cancer patients (dated by TCRdb to 2020 to 2021). This clone showed up just once. The specificity of this receptor is unknown. It has no much larger one-base neighbor in the sample; base qualities were not kept. V is clipped by 5 bases and J by 1 base, and the sequence between their germline boundaries is 12 bases long. Looking up the germline V gene (reference sequence) yields CDR1 SGHNT and CDR2 YYREEE. The CDR3 sequence holds 14 residues, the cysteine and phenylalanine included. The entry retains the CDR3 DNA only, 42 bases that are in frame from base 1. The library came from the immunoSEQ multiplex PCR assay. TCRdb limited this immuneACCESS table to in-frame rearrangements with V and J called. A share of clones is missing; checked studies link under half to unresolved V genes, and the rest is unexplained. Across this sample there are 90,000 or so clones, with approximately 80% seen only once. Clones ranked in the top ten supply 19% of the sample.

The sequence is built from TRBV5-4 and TRBJ1-1, with TRBD1 perhaps the D gene, on 5 matching bases. The clonotype was recovered from a man aged 25-45 years in good health. The source material was blood. The DNA sequence is TGTGCCAGCAGACGAGACAGTCAGAACACTGAAGCTTTCTTT. It encodes CASRRDSQNTEAFF.